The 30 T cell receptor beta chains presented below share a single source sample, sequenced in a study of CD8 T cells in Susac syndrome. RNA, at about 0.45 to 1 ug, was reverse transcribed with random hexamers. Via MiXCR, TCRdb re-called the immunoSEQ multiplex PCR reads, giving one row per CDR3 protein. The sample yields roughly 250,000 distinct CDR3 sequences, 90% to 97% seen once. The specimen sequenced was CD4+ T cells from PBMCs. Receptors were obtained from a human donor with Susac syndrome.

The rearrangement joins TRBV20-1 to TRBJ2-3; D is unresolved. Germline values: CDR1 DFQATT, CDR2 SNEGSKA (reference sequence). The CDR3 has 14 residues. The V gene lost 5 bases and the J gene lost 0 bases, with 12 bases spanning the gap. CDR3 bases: TGCAGTGCTCAGGCGACTGTTAGCACAGATACGCAGTATTTT. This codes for CSAQATVSTDTQYF.

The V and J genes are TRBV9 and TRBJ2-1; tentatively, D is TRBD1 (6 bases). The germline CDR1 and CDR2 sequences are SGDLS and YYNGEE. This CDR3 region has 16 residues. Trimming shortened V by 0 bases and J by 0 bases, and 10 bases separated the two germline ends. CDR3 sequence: CASSVGYRDSYNEQFF. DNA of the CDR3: TGTGCCAGCAGCGTAGGATACAGGGACTCCTACAATGAGCAGTTCTTC. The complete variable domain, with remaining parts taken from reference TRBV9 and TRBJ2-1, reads DSGVTQTPKHLITATGQRVTLRCSPRSGDLSVYWYQQSLDQGLQFLIQYYNGEERAKGNILERFSAQQFPDLHSELNLSSLELGDSALYFCASSVGYRDSYNEQFFGPGTRLTVL.

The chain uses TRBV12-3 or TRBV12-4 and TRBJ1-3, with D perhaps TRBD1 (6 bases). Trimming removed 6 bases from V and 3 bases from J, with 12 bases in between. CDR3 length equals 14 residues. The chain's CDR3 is CASRRGGGGNTIYF. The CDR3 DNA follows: TGTGCCAGCAGAAGGGGGGGAGGTGGAAACACCATATATTTT.

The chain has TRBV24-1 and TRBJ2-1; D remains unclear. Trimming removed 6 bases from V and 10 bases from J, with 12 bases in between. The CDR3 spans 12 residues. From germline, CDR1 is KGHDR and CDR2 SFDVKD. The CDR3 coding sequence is TGTGCCACCAGTAGAGGTGCCCAGGAGCAGTTCTTC. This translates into CATSRGAQEQFF.

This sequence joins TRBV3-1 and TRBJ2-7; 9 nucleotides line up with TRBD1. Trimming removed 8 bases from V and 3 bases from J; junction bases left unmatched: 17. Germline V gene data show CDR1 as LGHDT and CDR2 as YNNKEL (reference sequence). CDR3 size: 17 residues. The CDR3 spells CASWASLYRGLIYEQYF. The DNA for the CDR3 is TGTGCCAGCTGGGCCTCGCTATACAGGGGGCTGATCTACGAGCAGTACTTC.

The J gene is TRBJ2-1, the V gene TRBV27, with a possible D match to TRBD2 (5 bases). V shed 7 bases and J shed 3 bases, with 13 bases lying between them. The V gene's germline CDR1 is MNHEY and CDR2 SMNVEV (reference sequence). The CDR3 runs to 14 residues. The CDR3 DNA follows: TGTGCCAGCATTGACCAGCGGAACTACAATGAGCAGTTCTTC. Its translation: CASIDQRNYNEQFF.

DNA of the CDR3: TGCAGCGTTGAATCAGATTCCGGGACAGACGACTACGAGCAGTACTTC. Amino acid sequence: CSVESDSGTDDYEQYF. The chain links TRBV29-1 to TRBJ2-7, with 7 bases matching TRBD1. The ends lost 2 bases at V and 3 bases at J; junction bases unmatched: 13. Per germline, CDR1 SQVTM and CDR2 ANQGSEA. CDR3 length equals 16 residues.

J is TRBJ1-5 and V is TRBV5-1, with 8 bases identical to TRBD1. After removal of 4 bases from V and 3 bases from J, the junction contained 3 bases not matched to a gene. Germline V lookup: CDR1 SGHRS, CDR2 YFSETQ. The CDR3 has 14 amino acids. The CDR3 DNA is TGCGCCAGCAGCGAGGGACAGGTCAATCAGCCCCAGCATTTT. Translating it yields CASSEGQVNQPQHF.

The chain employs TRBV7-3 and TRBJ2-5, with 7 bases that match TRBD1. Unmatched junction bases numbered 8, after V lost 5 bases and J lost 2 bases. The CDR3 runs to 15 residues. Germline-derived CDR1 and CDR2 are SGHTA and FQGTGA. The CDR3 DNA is TGTGCCAGCAGCCAACGACAGGGACCACAAGAGACCCAGTACTTC. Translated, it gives CASSQRQGPQETQYF.

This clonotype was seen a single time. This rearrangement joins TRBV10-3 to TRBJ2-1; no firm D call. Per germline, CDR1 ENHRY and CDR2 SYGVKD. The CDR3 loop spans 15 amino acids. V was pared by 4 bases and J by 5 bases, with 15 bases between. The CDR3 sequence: CAISVNPATHNEQFF. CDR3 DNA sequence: TGTGCCATCAGTGTTAACCCCGCCACGCACAATGAGCAGTTCTTC.

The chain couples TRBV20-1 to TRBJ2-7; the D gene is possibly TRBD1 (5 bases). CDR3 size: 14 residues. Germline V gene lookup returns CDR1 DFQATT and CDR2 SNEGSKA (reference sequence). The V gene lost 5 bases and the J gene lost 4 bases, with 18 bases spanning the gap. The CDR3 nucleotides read TGCAGTGCTTCAGTCGGCAGGGCTAGTTACGAGCAGTACTTC. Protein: CSASVGRASYEQYF.

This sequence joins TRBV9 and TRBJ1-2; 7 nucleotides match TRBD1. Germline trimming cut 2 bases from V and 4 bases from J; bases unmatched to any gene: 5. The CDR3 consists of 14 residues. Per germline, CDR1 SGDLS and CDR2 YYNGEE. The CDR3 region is CASSVGQEGYGYTF. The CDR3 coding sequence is TGTGCCAGCAGCGTTGGACAGGAAGGCTATGGCTACACCTTC.

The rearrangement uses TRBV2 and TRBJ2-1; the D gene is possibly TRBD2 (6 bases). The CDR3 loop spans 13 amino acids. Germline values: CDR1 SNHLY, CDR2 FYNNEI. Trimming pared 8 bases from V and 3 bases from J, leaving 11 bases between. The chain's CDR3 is CASGGLRYNEQFF. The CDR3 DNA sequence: TGTGCCAGCGGGGGACTTCGCTACAATGAGCAGTTCTTC.

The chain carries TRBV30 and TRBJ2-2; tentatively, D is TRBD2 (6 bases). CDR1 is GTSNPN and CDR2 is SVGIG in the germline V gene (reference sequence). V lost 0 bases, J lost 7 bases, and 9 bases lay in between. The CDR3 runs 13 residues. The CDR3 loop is CAWSVGGDGELFF. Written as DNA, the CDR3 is TGTGCCTGGAGTGTCGGGGGTGACGGGGAGCTGTTTTTT.

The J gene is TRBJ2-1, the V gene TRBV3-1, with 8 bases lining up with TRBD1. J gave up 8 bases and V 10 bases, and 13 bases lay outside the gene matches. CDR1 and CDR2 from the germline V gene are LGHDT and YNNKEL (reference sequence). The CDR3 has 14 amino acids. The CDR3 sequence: CATLRSTGGHEQFF. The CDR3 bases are TGTGCCACCTTACGATCAACAGGGGGTCATGAGCAGTTCTTC.

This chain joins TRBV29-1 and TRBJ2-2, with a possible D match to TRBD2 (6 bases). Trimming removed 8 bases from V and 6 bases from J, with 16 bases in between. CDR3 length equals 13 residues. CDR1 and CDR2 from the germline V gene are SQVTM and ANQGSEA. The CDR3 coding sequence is TGCAGCTCCCGGAGGGATGGAGCCGGGGAGCTGTTTTTT. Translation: CSSRRDGAGELFF.

CDR3 sequence: CSVETSLPGNEQFF. The CDR3 DNA reads TGCAGCGTTGAAACCAGCCTCCCCGGGAATGAGCAGTTCTTC. The chain uses TRBV29-1 and TRBJ2-1; D call uncertain. The CDR3 covers 14 residues. Germline V gives CDR1 SQVTM, CDR2 ANQGSEA. V was shortened by 2 bases and J by 7 bases, with 15 bases between the two germline ends.

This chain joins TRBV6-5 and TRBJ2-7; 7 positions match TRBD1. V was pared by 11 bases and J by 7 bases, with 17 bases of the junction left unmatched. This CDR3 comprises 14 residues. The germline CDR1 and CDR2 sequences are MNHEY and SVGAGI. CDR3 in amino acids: CAVGRGTELREQYF. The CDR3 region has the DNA TGTGCCGTCGGCAGAGGGACAGAGCTACGGGAGCAGTACTTC.

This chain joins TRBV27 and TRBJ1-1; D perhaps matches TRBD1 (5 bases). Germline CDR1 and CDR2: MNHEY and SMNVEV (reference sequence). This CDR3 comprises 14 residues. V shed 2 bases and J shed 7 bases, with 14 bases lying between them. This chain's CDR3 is CASSLDGGRGEAFF. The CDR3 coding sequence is TGTGCCAGCAGTTTAGACGGGGGACGTGGTGAAGCTTTCTTT.

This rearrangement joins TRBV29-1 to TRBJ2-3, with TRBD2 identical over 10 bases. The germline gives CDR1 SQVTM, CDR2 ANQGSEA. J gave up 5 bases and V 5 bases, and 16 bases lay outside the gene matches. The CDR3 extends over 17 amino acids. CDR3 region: CSVRDGTSGIFVDTQYF. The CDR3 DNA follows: TGCAGCGTTAGGGACGGTACTAGCGGGATTTTTGTAGATACGCAGTATTTT.

CDR3: CASSLGGMSYNEQFF. The CDR3 DNA sequence: TGTGCCAGCAGTTTAGGCGGGATGTCCTACAATGAGCAGTTCTTC. The genes are TRBV28 and TRBJ2-1; D perhaps matches TRBD2 (6 bases). The CDR3 contains 15 residues. The V end was cut by 2 bases, the J end by 1 base, with 9 bases between. Germline assignment: CDR1 MDHEN and CDR2 SYDVKM.

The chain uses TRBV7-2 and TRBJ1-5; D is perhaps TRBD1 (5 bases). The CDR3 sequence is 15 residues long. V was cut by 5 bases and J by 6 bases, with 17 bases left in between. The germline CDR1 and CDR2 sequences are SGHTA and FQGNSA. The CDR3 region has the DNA TGTGCCAGCAGCGGCGACTGGGGGGTATCTCAGCCCCAGCATTTT. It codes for CASSGDWGVSQPQHF.

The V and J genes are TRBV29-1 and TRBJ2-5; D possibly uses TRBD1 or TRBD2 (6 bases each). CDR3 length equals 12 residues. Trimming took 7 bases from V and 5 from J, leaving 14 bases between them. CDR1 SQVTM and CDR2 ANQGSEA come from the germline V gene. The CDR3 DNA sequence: TGCAGCGCTGCCCGGGGGCAGGAGACCCAGTACTTC. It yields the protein CSAARGQETQYF.

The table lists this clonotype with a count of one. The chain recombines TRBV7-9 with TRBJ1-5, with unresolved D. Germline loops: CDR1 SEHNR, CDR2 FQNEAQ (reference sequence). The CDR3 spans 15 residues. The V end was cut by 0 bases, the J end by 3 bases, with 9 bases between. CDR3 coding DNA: TGTGCCAGCAGCTTAGCGGGTCGGGACAATCAGCCCCAGCATTTT. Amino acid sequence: CASSLAGRDNQPQHF.

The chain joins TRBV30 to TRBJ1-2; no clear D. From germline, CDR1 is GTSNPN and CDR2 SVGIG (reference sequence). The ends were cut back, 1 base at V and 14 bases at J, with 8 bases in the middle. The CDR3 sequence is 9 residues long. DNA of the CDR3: TGTGCCTGGAGTGGGACCGCGACCTTC. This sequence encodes CAWSGTATF.

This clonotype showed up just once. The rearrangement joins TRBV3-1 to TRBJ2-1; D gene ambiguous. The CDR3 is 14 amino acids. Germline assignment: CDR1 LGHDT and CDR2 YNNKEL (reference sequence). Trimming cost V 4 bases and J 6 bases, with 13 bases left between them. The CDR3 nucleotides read TGTGCCAGCAGCCCCGGAGAAGTAGGCAATGAGCAGTTCTTC. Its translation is CASSPGEVGNEQFF.

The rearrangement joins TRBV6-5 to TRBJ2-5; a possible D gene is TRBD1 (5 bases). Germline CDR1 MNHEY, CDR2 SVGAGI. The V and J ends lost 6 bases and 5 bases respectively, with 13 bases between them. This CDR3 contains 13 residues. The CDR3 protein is CASSQDRRETQYF. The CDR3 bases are TGTGCCAGCAGCCAAGACAGACGGGAGACCCAGTACTTC.

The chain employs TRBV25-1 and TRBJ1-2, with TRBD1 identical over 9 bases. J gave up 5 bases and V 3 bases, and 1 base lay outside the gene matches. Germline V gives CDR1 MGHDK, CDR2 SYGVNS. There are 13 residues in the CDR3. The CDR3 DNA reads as TGTGCCAGCAGTGATGGACAGGGGTATGGCTACACCTTC. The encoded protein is CASSDGQGYGYTF.

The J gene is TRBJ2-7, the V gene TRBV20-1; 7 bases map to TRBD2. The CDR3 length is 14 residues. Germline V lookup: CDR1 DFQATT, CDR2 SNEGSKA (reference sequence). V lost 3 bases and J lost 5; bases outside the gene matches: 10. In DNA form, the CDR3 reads TGCAGTGCTAGGCTCGGGGGGAGTCAGGACGAGCAGTACTTC. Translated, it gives CSARLGGSQDEQYF.

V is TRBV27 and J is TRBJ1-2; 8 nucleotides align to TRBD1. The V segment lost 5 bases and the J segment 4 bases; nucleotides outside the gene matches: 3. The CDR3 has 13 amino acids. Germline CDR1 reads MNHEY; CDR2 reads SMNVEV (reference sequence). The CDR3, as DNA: TGTGCCAGCAGTACTGACAGGGGCTATGGCTACACCTTC. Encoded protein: CASSTDRGYGYTF.